This T cell receptor beta chain comes out of a study of T cell responses to AZD1222 COVID-19 vaccine. Study-wide findings and caveats: Donors in the cohort were predominantly white British and more often female, and clonal diversity was possibly underestimated.

Germline CDR1 is SGDLS and CDR2 is YYNGEE. The germline V and J ends were trimmed by 3 bases and 5 bases, with 32 bases remaining between them. The CDR3 loop spans 20 amino acids. Repertoires were generated with immunoSEQ multiplex PCR, while TCRdb's copy carries only in-frame clones and drops some. The sample has approximately 200,000 clones, around 94% seen once. With regard to this clone: Its antigen is unidentified.

Material: peripheral blood, obtained 28 days after the second dose of the MenACWY control vaccine. The gene calls are TRBV9 and TRBJ1-2; possibly TRBD1 for D (6 bases). The TCR sequence derives from an adult who received the MenACWY meningococcal vaccine as a control. The CDR3 here is CASSAQKTSPDRFEVYGYTF. The DNA of the CDR3 is TGTGCCAGCAGCGCCCAAAAGACGTCCCCAGACAGGTTTGAGGTTTATGGCTACACCTTC. Full variable domain (rest looked up from reference TRBV9 and TRBJ1-2): DSGVTQTPKHLITATGQRVTLRCSPRSGDLSVYWYQQSLDQGLQFLIQYYNGEERAKGNILERFSAQQFPDLHSELNLSSLELGDSALYFCASSAQKTSPDRFEVYGYTFGSGTRLTVV.